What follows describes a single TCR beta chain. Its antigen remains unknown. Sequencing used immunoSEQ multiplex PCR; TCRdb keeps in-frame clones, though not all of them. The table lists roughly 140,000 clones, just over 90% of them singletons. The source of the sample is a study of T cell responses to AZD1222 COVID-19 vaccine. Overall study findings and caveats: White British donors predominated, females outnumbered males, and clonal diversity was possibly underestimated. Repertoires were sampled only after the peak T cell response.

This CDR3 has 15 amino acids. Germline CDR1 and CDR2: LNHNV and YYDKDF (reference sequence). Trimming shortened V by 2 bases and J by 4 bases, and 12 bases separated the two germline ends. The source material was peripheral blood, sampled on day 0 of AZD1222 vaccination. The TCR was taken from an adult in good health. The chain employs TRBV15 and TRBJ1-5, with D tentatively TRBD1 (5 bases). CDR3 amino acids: CATSRPGGANQPQHF. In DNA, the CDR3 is TGTGCCACCAGCAGACCCGGTGGGGCAAATCAGCCCCAGCATTTT.